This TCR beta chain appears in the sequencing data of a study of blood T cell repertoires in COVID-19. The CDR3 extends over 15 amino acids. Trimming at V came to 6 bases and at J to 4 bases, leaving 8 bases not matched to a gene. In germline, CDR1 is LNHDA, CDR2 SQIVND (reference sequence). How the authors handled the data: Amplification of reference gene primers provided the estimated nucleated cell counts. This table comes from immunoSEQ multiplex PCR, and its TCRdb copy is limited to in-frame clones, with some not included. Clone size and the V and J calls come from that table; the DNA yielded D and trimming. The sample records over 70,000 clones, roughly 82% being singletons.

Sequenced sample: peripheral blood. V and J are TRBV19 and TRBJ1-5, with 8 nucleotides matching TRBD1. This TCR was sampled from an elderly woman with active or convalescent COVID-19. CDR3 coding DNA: TGTGCCAGTAGAGGACAGGGCGCGCTAAATCAGCCCCAGCATTTT. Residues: CASRGQGALNQPQHF.